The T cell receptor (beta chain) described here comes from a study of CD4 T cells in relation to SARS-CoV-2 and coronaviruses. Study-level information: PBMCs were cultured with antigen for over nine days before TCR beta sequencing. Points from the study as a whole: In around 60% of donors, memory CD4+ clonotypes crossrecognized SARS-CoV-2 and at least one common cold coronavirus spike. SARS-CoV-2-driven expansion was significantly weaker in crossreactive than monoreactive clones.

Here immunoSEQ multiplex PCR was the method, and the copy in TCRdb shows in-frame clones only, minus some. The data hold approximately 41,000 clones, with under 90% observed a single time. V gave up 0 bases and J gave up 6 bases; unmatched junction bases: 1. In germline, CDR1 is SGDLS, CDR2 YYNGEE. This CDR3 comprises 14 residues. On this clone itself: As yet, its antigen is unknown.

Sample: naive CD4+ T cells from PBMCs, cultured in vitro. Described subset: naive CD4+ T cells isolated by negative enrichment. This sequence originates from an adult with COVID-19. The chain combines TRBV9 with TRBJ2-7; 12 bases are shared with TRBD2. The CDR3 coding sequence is TGTGCCAGCAGCGTAGGACTAGCGGGAGTCGAGCAGTACTTC. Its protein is CASSVGLAGVEQYF.